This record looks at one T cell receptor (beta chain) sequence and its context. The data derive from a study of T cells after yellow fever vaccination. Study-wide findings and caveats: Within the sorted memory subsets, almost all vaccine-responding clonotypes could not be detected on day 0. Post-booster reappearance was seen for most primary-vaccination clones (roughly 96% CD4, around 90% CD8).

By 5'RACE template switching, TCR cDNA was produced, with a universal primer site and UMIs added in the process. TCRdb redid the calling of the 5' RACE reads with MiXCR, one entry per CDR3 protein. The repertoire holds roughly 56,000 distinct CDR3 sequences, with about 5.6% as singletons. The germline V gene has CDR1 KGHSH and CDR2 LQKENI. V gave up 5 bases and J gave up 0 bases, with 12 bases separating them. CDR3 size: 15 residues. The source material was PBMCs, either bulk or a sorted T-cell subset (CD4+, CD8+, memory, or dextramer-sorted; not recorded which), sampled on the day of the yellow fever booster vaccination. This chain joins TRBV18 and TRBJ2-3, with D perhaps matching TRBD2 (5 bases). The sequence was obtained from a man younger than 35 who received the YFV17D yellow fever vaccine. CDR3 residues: CASSGAGVSTDTQYF. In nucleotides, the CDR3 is TGTGCCAGCTCAGGAGCCGGGGTAAGCACAGATACGCAGTATTTT.